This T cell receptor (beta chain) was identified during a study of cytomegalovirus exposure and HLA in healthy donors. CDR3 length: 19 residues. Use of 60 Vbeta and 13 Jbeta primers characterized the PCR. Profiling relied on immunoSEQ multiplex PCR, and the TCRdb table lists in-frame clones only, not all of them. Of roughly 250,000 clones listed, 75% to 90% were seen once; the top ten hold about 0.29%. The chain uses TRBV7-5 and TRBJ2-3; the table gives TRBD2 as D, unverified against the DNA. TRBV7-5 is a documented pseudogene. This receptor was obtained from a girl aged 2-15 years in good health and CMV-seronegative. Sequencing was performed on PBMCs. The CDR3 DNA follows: TGTGCCAGAAGCCTAACCCTAAGGACTAGCGGGAGGGGAACAGATACGCAGTATTTT. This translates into CARSLTLRTSGRGTDTQYF.